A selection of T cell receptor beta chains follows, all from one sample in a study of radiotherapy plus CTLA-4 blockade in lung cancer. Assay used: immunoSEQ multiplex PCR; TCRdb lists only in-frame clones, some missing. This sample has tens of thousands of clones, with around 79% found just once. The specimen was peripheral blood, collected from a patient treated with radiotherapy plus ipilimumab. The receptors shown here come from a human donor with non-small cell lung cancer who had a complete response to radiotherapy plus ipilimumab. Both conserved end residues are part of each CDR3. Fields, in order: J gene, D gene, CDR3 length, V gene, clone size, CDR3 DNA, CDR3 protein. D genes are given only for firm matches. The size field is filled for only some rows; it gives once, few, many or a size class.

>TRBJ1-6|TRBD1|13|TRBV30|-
TGTGCCTGGAGTGGGGACAGTATTCCACCCCTCCACTTT
CAWSGDSIPPLHF
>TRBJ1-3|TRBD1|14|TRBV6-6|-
TGTGCCAGCAGTTACGGACAGGGGGGAAACACCATATATTTT
CASSYGQGGNTIYF
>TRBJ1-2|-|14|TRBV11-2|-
TGTGCCAGCAGCTTACGAACAGCCGTCTATGGCTACACCTTC
CASSLRTAVYGYTF
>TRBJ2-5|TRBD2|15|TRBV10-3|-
TGTGCCATCAGTGAGGCTAGCGGGAGTACGGAGACCCAGTACTTC
CAISEASGSTETQYF
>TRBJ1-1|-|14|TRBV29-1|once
TGCAGCGCTACCCCAGGGTTCATGAACACTGAAGCTTTCTTT
CSATPGFMNTEAFF
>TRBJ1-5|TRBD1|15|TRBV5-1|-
TGCGCCAGCAGCTCCACAGGGGACATAACGGAGCCCCAGCATTTT
CASSSTGDITEPQHF
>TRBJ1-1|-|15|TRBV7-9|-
TGTGCCAGCAGTCGCAACATGGGCCCGAACACTGAAGCTTTCTTT
CASSRNMGPNTEAFF
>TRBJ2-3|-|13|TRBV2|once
TGTGCCAGCAGTGAGGAGGGTGGGCCGGGGCAGTATTTT
CASSEEGGPGQYF
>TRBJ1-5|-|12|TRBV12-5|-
TGTGCTAGTGGTATACGGGGACTCGTGGTTGCTTTT
CASGIRGLVVAF
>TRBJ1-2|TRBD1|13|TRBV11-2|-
TGTGCCAGCAGCTCGGGACAGAACTATGGCTACACCTTC
CASSSGQNYGYTF
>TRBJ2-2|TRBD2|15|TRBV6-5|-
TGTGCCAGCAGCGGACTAGCGTTGAACACCGGGGAGCTGTTTTTT
CASSGLALNTGELFF
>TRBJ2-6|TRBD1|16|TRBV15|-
TGTGCCACCAGCAGCGTGACAGGGACAGGGGCCAACGTCCTGACTTTC
CATSSVTGTGANVLTF
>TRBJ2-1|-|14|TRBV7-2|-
TGTGCCAGCAGCCATCCTTACAGTTACAATGAGCAGTTCTTC
CASSHPYSYNEQFF
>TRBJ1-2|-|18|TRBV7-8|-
TGTGCCAGCAGCTTAGAAGCGGCACGCCAGGGGACTATCTATGGCTACACCTTC
CASSLEAARQGTIYGYTF
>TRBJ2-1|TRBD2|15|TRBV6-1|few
TGTGCCAGCAGTGTAGCTAGCGGGAGGGTATATGAGCAGTTCTTC
CASSVASGRVYEQFF
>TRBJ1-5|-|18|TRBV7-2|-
TGTGCCAGCAGCTTAGATGGGCTTGGGAGGGTTAGAAATCAGCCCCAGCATTTT
CASSLDGLGRVRNQPQHF
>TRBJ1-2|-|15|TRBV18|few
TGTGCCAGCTCACTACGGACAGCGGATCTCTATGGCTACACCTTC
CASSLRTADLYGYTF
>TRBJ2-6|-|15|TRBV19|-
TGTGCCAGTAGCCCTCAGGTTGGAGGGGCCAACGTCCTGACTTTC
CASSPQVGGANVLTF
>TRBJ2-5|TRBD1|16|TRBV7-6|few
TGTGCCAGCAGCTTAGCCGGGACAGGGGGTAAAGAGACCCAGTACTTC
CASSLAGTGGKETQYF
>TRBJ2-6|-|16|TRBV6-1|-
TGTGCCAGCAGTGAATTGGCAGGGTCTGGGGCCAACGTCCTGACTTTC
CASSELAGSGANVLTF
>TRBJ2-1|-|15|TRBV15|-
TGTGCCACCAGCAGAGAGGGGGCAGGAGGCAATGAGCAGTTCTTC
CATSREGAGGNEQFF
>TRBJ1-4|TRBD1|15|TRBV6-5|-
TGTGCCAGCAGTTACGCCCCAGACAGGGGAGAAAAACTGTTTTTT
CASSYAPDRGEKLFF
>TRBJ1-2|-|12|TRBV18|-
TGTGCCAGCTCACCAAACAGAAACACGTTAACCTTC
CASSPNRNTLTF
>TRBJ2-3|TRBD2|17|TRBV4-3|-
TGCGCCAGCAGCCAAGATCAACTAGCGGGGGAGACAGATACGCAGTATTTT
CASSQDQLAGETDTQYF
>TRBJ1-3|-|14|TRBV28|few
TGTGCCAGCAGTTCCCCGACAGGAGGAAACACCATATATTTT
CASSSPTGGNTIYF
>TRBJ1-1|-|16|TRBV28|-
TGTGCCAGCAGTTTGAGTCCGGGGTTTATGAACACTGAAGCTTTCTTT
CASSLSPGFMNTEAFF
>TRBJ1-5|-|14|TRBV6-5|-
TGTGCCAGCAGTCGGAGTGTCGCTAATCAGCCCCAGCATTTT
CASSRSVANQPQHF
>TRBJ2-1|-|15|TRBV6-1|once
TGTGCCAGCAGTCCCGGAGCCCAACCCCACAATGAGCAGTTCTTC
CASSPGAQPHNEQFF
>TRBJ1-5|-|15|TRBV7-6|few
TGTGCCAGCAGCTTACAGGATACTAGCAATCAGCCCCAGCATTTT
CASSLQDTSNQPQHF
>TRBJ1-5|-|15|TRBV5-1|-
TGCGCCAGCAGTCCCGCGGAGGGTTCTTATCAGCCCCAGCATTTT
CASSPAEGSYQPQHF
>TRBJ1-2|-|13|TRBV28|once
TGTGCCAGCAGTTCCCCCCCGAGCTATGGCTACACCTTC
CASSSPPSYGYTF
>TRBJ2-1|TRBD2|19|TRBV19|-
TGTGCCAGTAGTACCCCTCCTGATAGGGCGGGAGGTTACTACAATGAGCAGTTCTTC
CASSTPPDRAGGYYNEQFF
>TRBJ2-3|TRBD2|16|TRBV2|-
TGTGCCAGCACGCGACTAGCGGGGGCTTCCACAGATACGCAGTATTTT
CASTRLAGASTDTQYF
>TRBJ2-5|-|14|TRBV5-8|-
TGTGCCAGCAGCTCCACAGGGACGACGGAGACCCAGTACTTC
CASSSTGTTETQYF
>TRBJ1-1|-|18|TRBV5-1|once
TGCGCCAGCAGCTTGGGCCAGTTCGGTGGGACACGGAACACTGAAGCTTTCTTT
CASSLGQFGGTRNTEAFF
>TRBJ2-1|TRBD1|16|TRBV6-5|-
TGTGCCAGCAGTTACGAGACCGGGACAGGGCGAGGTGAGCAGTTCTTC
CASSYETGTGRGEQFF
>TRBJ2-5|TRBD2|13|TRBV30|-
TGTGCCTGGAGGGCTAGCGGCCAAGAGACCCAGTACTTC
CAWRASGQETQYF
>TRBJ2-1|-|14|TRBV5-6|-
TGTGCCAGCAGCTTCCTAGATCTCAACAATGAGCAGTTCTTC
CASSFLDLNNEQFF
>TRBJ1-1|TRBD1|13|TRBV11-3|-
TGTGCCAGCAGCCCTAGGACAGGATATGAAGCTTTCTTT
CASSPRTGYEAFF
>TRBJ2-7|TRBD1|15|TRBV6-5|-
TGTGCCAGCAGAACGCCGGGACAGGGGGCTTACGAGCAGTACTTC
CASRTPGQGAYEQYF
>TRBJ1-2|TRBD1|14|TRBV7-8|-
TGTGCCAGCAGCTTAACAGGGGCGAACTATGGCTACACCTTC
CASSLTGANYGYTF
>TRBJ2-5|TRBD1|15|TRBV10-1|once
TGCGCCAGCAGTGACTACGGACAGGGATCAGAGACCCAGTACTTC
CASSDYGQGSETQYF
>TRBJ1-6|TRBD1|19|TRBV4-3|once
TGCGCCAGCAGCCAAGATCGAATCGGGCAGGGGGCTTATAATTCACCCCTCCACTTT
CASSQDRIGQGAYNSPLHF
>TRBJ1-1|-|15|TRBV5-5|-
TGTGCCAGCGCCCAAATGGGGGGGCAGACTTCTGAGGCTTTCTTT
CASAQMGGQTSEAFF
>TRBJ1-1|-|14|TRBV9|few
TGTGCCAGCAGCGTTGGGGCAACGAACACTGAAGCTTTCTTT
CASSVGATNTEAFF
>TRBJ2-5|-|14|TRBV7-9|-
TGTGCCAGCAGCCATCGACTGCAACAAGAGACCCAGTACTTC
CASSHRLQQETQYF
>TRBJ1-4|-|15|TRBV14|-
TGTGCCAGCAGCCAACTGGGGGCCCTGAACGAAAAACTGTTTTTT
CASSQLGALNEKLFF
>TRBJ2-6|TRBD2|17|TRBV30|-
TGTGCCTGTTCTAGGACTAGCGGGAGCGGGAGGGCCAACGTCCTGACTTTC
CACSRTSGSGRANVLTF
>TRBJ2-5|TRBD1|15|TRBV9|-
TGTGCCAGCAGCGGCGGACAGGGGACGAGGGAGACCCAGTACTTC
CASSGGQGTRETQYF
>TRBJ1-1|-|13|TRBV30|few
TGTGCCTGGAGGAGAAGCTGGAACACTGAAGCTTTCTTT
CAWRRSWNTEAFF
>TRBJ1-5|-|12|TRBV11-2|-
TGTGCCAGCAGCTTACAGTTTCAGCCCCAGCATTTT
CASSLQFQPQHF
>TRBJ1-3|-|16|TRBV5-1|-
TGCGCCAGCAGCTTGGCAGGGACAAGCTCTGGAAACACCATATATTTT
CASSLAGTSSGNTIYF
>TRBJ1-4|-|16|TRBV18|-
TGTGCCAGCTCGTCGCTCACCGGGATAATGAATGAAAAACTGTTTTTT
CASSSLTGIMNEKLFF
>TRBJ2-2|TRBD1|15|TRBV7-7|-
TGTGCTAGCATGGAGGCACAGGGGGGCACCGGGGAGCTGTTTTTT
CASMEAQGGTGELFF
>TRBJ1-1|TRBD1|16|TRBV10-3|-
TGTGCCACGATCACCGGGGGGACAGGGGGAAACACTGAAGCTTTCTTT
CATITGGTGGNTEAFF
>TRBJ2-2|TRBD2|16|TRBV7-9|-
TGTGCCAGCAGCCTGGGACTAGCGGGACACACCGGGGAGCTGTTTTTT
CASSLGLAGHTGELFF
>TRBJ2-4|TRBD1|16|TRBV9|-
TGTGCCAGCAGCGTAGTGTCAGGGGGAATGGGGAACATTCAGTACTTC
CASSVVSGGMGNIQYF
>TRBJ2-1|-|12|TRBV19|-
TGTGCCAGTAGTATTTGGGACAACCAGCAGTTCTTC
CASSIWDNQQFF
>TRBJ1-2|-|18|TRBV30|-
TGTGCCTGGAGTGTACGAATCACAGCCACTTATATTAACTATGGCTACACCTTC
CAWSVRITATYINYGYTF
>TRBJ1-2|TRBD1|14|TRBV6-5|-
TGTGCCAGCACTCTCAAAGTGGCAGGGGGCGGCTACACCTTC
CASTLKVAGGGYTF